This is a list of T cell receptor beta chains from one sample in a study of cytomegalovirus exposure and HLA in healthy donors. The repertoire was sequenced with immunoSEQ multiplex PCR; TCRdb's copy has only in-frame clones and lacks some. This sample has approximately 120,000 clones; around 75% occur once, and the top ten carry more than 4.5%. Sequencing used PBMCs. These receptor sequences come from a man in his sixties in good health and CMV-seropositive. The CDR3 runs from the conserved cysteine through the conserved F or W. The order of the fields is J gene, D gene, V gene, clone size, CDR3 DNA, CDR3 protein. A D gene is named only where the DNA matches it firmly. Clone sizes are given selectively: once, few, many, or a class where the clone is expanded.

TRBJ2-2 TRBD1 TRBV5-4 once TGTGCCAGCAGCTTGGGACAGGGGGCCAGAACCGGGGAGCTGTTTTTT CASSLGQGARTGELFF
TRBJ2-5 TRBD1 TRBV6-5 NA TGTGCCAGCAGTTACGAGGGGGCTGGAGAGACCCAGTACTTC CASSYEGAGETQYF
TRBJ2-1 NA TRBV5-1 NA TGCGCCAGCAGCTTTACAGGGTTTGCTGAGCAGTTCTTC CASSFTGFAEQFF
TRBJ2-3 TRBD2 TRBV5-4 NA TGTGCCAGCAATGGGGCTAGCGGGGGCACAGATACGCAGTATTTT CASNGASGGTDTQYF
TRBJ1-1 TRBD1 TRBV29-1 NA TGCAGCGGGACAACAGGGGGGAACACTGAAGCTTTCTTT CSGTTGGNTEAFF
TRBJ1-1 NA TRBV2 NA TGTGCCAGCAGTCTATACAGTGAAGCTTTCTTT CASSLYSEAFF
TRBJ2-3 TRBD2 TRBV18 few TGTGCCAGCTCACCGCGACTAGCGGGAGCCACAGATACGCAGTATTTT CASSPRLAGATDTQYF
TRBJ2-5 NA TRBV28 NA TGTGCCAGCAGTCGGGGCCAAGAGACCCAGTACTTC CASSRGQETQYF
TRBJ2-5 NA TRBV18 NA TGTGCCAGCGCAAGTAGCGGTCGGGTGAAAGGCGAGACCCAGTACTTC CASASSGRVKGETQYF
TRBJ1-1 NA TRBV2 NA TGTGCCAGCAGTGGACAGAAAACGAACACTGAAGCTTTCTTT CASSGQKTNTEAFF
TRBJ2-7 NA TRBV13 NA TGTGCCAGCAGCTTAGTCAGCGGATCCTACGAGCAGTACTTC CASSLVSGSYEQYF
TRBJ2-7 NA TRBV29-1 few TGCAGCGTTGTCGGCGGGGATCGGTACGAGCAGTACTTC CSVVGGDRYEQYF
TRBJ2-1 NA TRBV4-1 NA TGCGCCAGCAGCCAAGCCCGGCTCACAGGGACCCGCAATGAGCAGTTCTTC CASSQARLTGTRNEQFF
TRBJ1-2 NA TRBV11-2 NA TGTGCCAGCAGGTCAACCTACAGGGAGTTTGGCTACACCTTC CASRSTYREFGYTF
TRBJ2-1 NA TRBV7-3 NA TGTGCCAGCAGTAAACCGGGGTCCGAGGGAACCAATGAGCAGTTCTTC CASSKPGSEGTNEQFF
TRBJ1-1 NA TRBV30 NA TGTGCCTGGAGTAAGGGATCCCGTCGGAGGGACACTGAAGCTTTCTTT CAWSKGSRRRDTEAFF
TRBJ2-5 NA TRBV7-7 NA TGTGCTAGCAGCTCTGGGGGGGCAGAGACCCAGTACTTC CASSSGGAETQYF
TRBJ1-1 NA TRBV11-1 NA TGTGCCAGCGGGCATTTGAACACTGAAGCTTTCTTT CASGHLNTEAFF
TRBJ2-2 NA TRBV19 NA TGTGCCAGTGCCTATAGTGAGGGCACCGGGGAGCTGTTTTTT CASAYSEGTGELFF
TRBJ1-2 NA TRBV6-1 once TGTGCCAGCAGTGGGGAGAACTATGGCTACACCTTC CASSGENYGYTF
TRBJ2-7 NA TRBV5-1 NA TGCGCCAGCAGGACCAACAGGGCCGGCGACGAGCAGTACTTC CASRTNRAGDEQYF
TRBJ1-5 TRBD1 TRBV11-2 few TGTGCCAGCAGCTTGGACAGGTTTGGGGGTCAGCCCCAGCATTTT CASSLDRFGGQPQHF
TRBJ1-2 TRBD1 TRBV4-1 NA TGCGCCAGCAGCCAAACCGGGACAGGGGTAAACTATGGCTACACCTTC CASSQTGTGVNYGYTF
TRBJ1-6 NA TRBV6-1 NA TGTGCCAGCAGTCCGCCGACTTATTCACCCCTCCACTTT CASSPPTYSPLHF
TRBJ1-2 NA TRBV19 NA TGTGCCAGTAGTAACAGGGACTATGGCTACCCCTTC CASSNRDYGYPF
TRBJ2-3 TRBD2 TRBV4-2 NA TGTGCCAGCAGCCAAGCTCTAGCGGGGGGGAGGCAGTATTTT CASSQALAGGRQYF
TRBJ2-3 NA TRBV29-1 NA TGCAGCGTTGATCGTCAGGGCGCGGATACGCAGTATTTT CSVDRQGADTQYF
TRBJ1-3 NA TRBV30 NA TGTGCCTGGAGTGTACTGGGTGTTAGGGGGAACACCATATATTTT CAWSVLGVRGNTIYF
TRBJ1-5 NA TRBV30 NA TGTGCCTGGAGTATCGGGGGGCGAGGACAGCCCCAGCATTTT CAWSIGGRGQPQHF
TRBJ2-3 NA TRBV27 NA TGTGCCAGCAGTTGGTCCTCAGCAGATACGCAGTATTTT CASSWSSADTQYF
TRBJ1-2 TRBD1 TRBV2 NA TGTGCCAGCAGTCCGGACAGGAGAGGATTCTATGGCTACACCTTC CASSPDRRGFYGYTF
TRBJ2-2 TRBD1 TRBV6-1 once TGTGCCAGCAGTGTTGCTCAACCAGGGGGCCGAACCGGGGAGCTGTTTTTT CASSVAQPGGRTGELFF